The present TCR beta chain was sequenced within a study of early T cells in non-severe SARS-CoV-2 infection. This clonotype was observed a handful of times. TCRdb re-derived calls from the 5' RACE reads in MiXCR, one entry per CDR3 protein. This sample has 60,000 to 80,000 distinct CDR3 sequences, with 12% found just once. V dropped 0 bases and J dropped 2 bases, with 20 bases sitting between them. CDR3 size: 18 residues. This chain connects TRBV23-1 to TRBJ2-7; no definite D call. Being an ORF, TRBV23-1 has a function that is uncertain. The origin of this receptor is an adult who was a healthcare worker with PCR-confirmed SARS-CoV-2 infection or an uninfected control (not recorded which). What was sequenced was whole blood. The CDR3 spells CASSQSARQPPITYEQYF. The DNA for the CDR3 is TGCGCCAGCAGTCAATCGGCCAGGCAACCACCCATAACCTACGAGCAGTACTTC.